This entry describes one TCR beta chain. Its antigen remains unknown. CDR3 length: 17 residues. Germline values: CDR1 LGHNT, CDR2 FRNRAP. With 2 bases clipped from V and 0 bases from J, the junction kept 7 bases outside the gene matches. Sequencing used immunoSEQ multiplex PCR; TCRdb keeps in-frame clones, though not all of them. The table includes 300,000 to 400,000 clones, around 87% detected once. The data were obtained in a study of Ad26.COV2.S vaccination and SARS-CoV-2 variants. Across the whole study: COV1001, an Ad26.COV2.S trial, supplied this vaccine-arm donor.

Regarding the study as a whole: Once vaccination had occurred, spike-specific CD8+ and CD4+ T cell responses reportedly showed substantial breadth. The study found similar non-spike TCR breadth in vaccine and placebo recipients.

Treatment in this sample: 19 received Ad26.COV2.S at low or high dose, single or two shots; about five received placebo; per-sample allocation not given. Samples were taken on day 63 after the first vaccine or placebo injection. The receptor's source is a person aged 18-65 years who received the Ad26.COV2.S COVID-19 vaccine or a placebo. The sample in question was peripheral blood, obtained in a trial of Ad26.COV2.S vaccine versus placebo. This chain links TRBV12-5 with TRBJ2-4; 7 positions match TRBD2. Here the CDR3 reads CASGLSRGVLAKNIQYF. The CDR3 region has the DNA TGTGCTAGTGGTTTGTCCCGGGGGGTACTAGCCAAAAACATTCAGTACTTC.